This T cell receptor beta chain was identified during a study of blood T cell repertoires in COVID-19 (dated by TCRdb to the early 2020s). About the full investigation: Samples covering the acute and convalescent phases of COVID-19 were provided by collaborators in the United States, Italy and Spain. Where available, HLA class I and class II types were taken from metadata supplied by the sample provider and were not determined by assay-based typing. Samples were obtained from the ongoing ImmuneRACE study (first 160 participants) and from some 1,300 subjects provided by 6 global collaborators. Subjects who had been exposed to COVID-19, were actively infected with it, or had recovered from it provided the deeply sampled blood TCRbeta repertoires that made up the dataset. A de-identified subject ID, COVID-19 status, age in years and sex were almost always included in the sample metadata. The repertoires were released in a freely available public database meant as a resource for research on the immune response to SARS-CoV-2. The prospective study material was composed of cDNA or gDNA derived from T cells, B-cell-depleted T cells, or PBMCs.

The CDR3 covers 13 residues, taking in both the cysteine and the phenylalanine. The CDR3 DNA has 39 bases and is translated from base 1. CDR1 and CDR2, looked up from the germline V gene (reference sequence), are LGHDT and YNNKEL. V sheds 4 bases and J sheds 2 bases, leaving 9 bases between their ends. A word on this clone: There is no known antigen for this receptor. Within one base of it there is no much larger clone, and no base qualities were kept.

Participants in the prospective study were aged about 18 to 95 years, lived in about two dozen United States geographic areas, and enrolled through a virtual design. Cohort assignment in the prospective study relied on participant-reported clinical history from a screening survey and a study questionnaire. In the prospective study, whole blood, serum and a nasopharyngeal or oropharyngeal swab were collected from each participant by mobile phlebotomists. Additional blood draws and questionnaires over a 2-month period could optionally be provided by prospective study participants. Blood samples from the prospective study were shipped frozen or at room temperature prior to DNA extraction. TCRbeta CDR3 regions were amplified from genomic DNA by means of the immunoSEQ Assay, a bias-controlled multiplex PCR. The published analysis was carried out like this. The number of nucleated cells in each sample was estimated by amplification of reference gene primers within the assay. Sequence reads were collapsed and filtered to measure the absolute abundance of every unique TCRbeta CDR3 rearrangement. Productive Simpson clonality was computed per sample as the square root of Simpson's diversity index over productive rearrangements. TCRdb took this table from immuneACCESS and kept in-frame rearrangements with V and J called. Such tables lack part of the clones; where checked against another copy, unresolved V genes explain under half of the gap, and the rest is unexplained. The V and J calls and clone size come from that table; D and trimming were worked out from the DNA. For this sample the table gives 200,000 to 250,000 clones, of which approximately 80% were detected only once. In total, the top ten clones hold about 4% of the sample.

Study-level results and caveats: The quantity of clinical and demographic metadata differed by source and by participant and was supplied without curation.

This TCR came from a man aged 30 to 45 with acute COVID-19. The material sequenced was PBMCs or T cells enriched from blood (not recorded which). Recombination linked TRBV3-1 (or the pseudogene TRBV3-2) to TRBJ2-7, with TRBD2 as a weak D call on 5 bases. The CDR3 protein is CASSRTEAYEQYF. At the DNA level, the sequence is TGTGCCAGCAGCCGGACTGAGGCCTACGAGCAGTACTTC.